This TCR beta chain stems from a study of T-cell memory formation after mild COVID-19. On the study more broadly: There were largely donor-specific TCR clusters.

CDR1 SGHTA and CDR2 FQGNSA come from the germline V gene. There are 14 residues in the CDR3. V shed 7 bases and J 1 base; nucleotides not matched to a gene: 5. A 5'RACE reaction primed in the constant segment made cDNA libraries of TCR alpha and TCR beta, and these carried sample barcodes and UMIs. TCRdb fed the 5' RACE reads into MiXCR, producing one record per CDR3 protein. The table has about 180,000 distinct CDR3 sequences, about 18% seen once; the top ten hold roughly 4%. The study, taken as a whole, reports: Nothing showed for sure that second-wave clones peaking on day 37 were SARS-CoV-2 specific. Of the contracting clones, CD4+ ones lay mainly in CM and EM, and CD8+ ones in EMRA.

In this sample, this clonotype turned up a few times. What it binds is unknown. Sequenced sample: PBMCs or a T cell subset sorted from them (not recorded which). This TCR derives from a man aged 18 to 29 who had mild COVID-19 (a few samples of this study predate the infection). Cell type and time point are not known. The V call is TRBV7-2, the J call TRBJ2-5; 8 bases match TRBD2. CDR3 in amino acids: CASTPAGVQETQYF. The CDR3 DNA reads as TGTGCCAGCACCCCAGCGGGGGTCCAAGAGACCCAGTACTTC.